Below, 7 T cell receptor beta chains from the same sample are listed, as sequenced in a study of control samples from healthy donors and cancer patients. Assay used: immunoSEQ multiplex PCR; TCRdb lists only in-frame clones, some missing. The table has approximately 60,000 clones, 90% seen once. The sequenced material came from PBMCs. Receptors were obtained from a woman aged 50 to 65 with colorectal cancer.

This chain links TRBV5-5 with TRBJ2-5; the D gene is possibly TRBD1 (5 bases). V was pared by 1 base and J by 2 bases, with 9 bases between. The CDR3 totals 14 residues. The germline CDR1 and CDR2 sequences are SGHKS and YYEKEE (reference sequence). CDR3 sequence reads: CASSLMQGQETQYF. DNA for the CDR3: TGTGCCAGCAGCTTGATGCAGGGACAAGAGACCCAGTACTTC.

The chain recombines TRBV3-1 (or the pseudogene TRBV3-2) with TRBJ2-1; 10 positions match TRBD2. This CDR3 is built from 16 residues. Germline assignment: CDR1 LGHDT and CDR2 YNNKEL (reference sequence). J lost 8 bases, V lost 1 base, and 8 bases had no gene match. CDR3 nucleotide sequence: TGTGCCAGCAGCCAAGGCCCTAGCGGGGGAGTTCATGAGCAGTTCTTC. The encoded protein is CASSQGPSGGVHEQFF.

The chain uses TRBV18 and TRBJ1-1; D is ambiguous. Germline CDR1 and CDR2: KGHSH and LQKENI. Trimming took off 6 bases at V and 1 base at J, with 12 bases between the two ends. CDR3 length equals 14 residues. For the CDR3, the DNA is TGTGCCAGCTCGTCCGAGGGTGCGAACACTGAAGCTTTCTTT. Translation: CASSSEGANTEAFF. The variable domain in full, completed from reference TRBV18 and TRBJ1-1, reads NAGVMQNPRHLVRRRGQEARLRCSPMKGHSHVYWYRQLPEEGLKFMVYLQKENIIDESGMPKERFSAEFPKEGPSILRIQQVVRGDSAAYFCASSSEGANTEAFFGQGTRLTVV.

The chain is built from TRBV30 and TRBJ2-1; 8 bases match TRBD2. The germline CDR1 and CDR2 sequences are GTSNPN and SVGIG (reference sequence). This CDR3 contains 13 residues. V dropped 4 bases and J dropped 6; count of bases not matched to a gene: 5. The CDR3 bases are TGTGCCTGGAACCGGGGGGGGATCAATGAGCAGTTCTTC. It translates to CAWNRGGINEQFF.

J is TRBJ2-3 and V is TRBV2; TRBD1 agrees at 7 bases. The CDR3 has 14 residues. Germline loops: CDR1 SNHLY, CDR2 FYNNEI. The V and J ends lost 2 bases and 4 bases, in that order; junction bases with no gene match: 3. This CDR3 reads CASSETGVPDTQYF. DNA of the CDR3: TGTGCCAGCAGTGAAACAGGGGTCCCAGATACGCAGTATTTT.

The rearrangement links TRBV30 to TRBJ2-1, with 14 bases aligning to TRBD2. CDR1 is GTSNPN, CDR2 SVGIG, per germline (reference sequence). J was trimmed by 7 bases and V by 5 bases; bases with no gene match: 4. This CDR3 is 14 amino acids long. The CDR3 DNA follows: TGTGCCTGGCTAAGACTAGCGGGGGGGAATGAGCAGTTCTTC. It yields the protein CAWLRLAGGNEQFF.

The J gene is TRBJ2-3, the V gene TRBV5-1; 9 bases are a match to TRBD1. Germline CDR1 reads SGHRS; CDR2 reads YFSETQ. The V gene end was trimmed by 2 bases and the J gene end by 3 bases; junction bases not matched to a gene: 13. This CDR3 has 18 residues. The chain's CDR3 is CASSFSVGTGPGTDTQYF. DNA for the CDR3: TGCGCCAGCAGCTTTTCGGTTGGGACAGGGCCGGGGACAGATACGCAGTATTTT.